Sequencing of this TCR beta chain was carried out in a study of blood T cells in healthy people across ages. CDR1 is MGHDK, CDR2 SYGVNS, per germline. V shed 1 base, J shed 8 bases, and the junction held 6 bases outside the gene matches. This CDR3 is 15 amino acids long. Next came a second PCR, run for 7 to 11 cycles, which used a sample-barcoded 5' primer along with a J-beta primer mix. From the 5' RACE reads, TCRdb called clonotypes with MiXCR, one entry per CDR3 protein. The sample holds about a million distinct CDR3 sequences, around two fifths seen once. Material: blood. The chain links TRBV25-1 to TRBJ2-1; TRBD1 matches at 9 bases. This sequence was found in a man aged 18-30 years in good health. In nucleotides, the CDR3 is TGTGCCAGCAGTGAATCCTGGACAGGGGAGGATGAGCAGTTCTTC. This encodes CASSESWTGEDEQFF.